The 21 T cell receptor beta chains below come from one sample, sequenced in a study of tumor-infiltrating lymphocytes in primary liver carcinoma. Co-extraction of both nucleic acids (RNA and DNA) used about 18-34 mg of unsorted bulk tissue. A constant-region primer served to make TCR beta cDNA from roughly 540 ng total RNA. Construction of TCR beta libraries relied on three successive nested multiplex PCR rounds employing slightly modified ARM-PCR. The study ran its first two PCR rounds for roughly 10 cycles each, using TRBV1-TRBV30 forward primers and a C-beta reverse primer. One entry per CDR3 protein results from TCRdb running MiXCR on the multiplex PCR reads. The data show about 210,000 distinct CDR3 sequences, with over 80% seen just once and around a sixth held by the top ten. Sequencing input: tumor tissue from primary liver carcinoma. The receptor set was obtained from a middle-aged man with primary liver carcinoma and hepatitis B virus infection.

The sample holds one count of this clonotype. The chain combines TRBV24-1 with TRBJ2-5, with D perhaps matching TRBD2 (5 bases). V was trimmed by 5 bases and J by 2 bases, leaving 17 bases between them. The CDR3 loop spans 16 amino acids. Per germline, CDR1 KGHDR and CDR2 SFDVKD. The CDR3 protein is CATSVSKVRVQETQYF. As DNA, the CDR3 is TGTGCCACCAGTGTATCAAAGGTGCGGGTTCAAGAGACCCAGTACTTC.

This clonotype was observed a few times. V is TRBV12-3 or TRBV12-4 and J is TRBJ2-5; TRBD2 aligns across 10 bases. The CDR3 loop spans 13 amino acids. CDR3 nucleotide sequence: TGTGTCAGTTTGCTAGCGGGAGTGGAGACCCAGTACTTC. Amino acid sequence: CVSLLAGVETQYF.

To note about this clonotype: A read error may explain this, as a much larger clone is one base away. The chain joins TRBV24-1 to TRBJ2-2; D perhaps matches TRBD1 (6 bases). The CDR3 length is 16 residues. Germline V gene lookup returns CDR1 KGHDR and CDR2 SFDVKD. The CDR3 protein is CATSDLGRGDTGELVF. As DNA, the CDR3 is TGTGCCACCAGTGATTTGGGCAGGGGCGACACCGGGGAGCTGGTTTTT.

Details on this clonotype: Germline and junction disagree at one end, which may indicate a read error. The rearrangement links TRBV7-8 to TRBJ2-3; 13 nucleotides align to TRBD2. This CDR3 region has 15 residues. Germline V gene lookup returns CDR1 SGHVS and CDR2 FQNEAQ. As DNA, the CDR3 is TGTGTCAGCAGCTTGGGACTAGCGGGAAAGAATACGCAGTATTTT. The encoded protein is CVSSLGLAGKNTQYF.

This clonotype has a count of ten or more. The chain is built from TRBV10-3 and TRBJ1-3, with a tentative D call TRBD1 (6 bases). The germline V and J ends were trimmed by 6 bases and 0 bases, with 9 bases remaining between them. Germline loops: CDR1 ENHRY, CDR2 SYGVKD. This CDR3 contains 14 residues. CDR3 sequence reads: CAIRSTGSGNTIYF. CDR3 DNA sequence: TGTGCCATCAGGTCGACAGGCTCTGGAAACACCATATATTTT.

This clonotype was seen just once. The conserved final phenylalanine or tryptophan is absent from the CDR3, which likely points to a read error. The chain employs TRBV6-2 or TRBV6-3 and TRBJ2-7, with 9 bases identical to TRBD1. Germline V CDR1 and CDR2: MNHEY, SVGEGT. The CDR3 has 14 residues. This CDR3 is CACSLRDRAHEQYI. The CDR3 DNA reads TGTGCCTGCAGTCTCCGGGACAGGGCCCACGAGCAGTACATC.

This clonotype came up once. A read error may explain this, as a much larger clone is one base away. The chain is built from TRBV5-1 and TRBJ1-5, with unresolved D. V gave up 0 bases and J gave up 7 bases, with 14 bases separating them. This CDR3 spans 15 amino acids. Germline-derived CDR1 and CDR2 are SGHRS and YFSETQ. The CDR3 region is CASSLVSGGNQPQHF. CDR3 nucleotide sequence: TGCGCCAGCAGCTTGGTTTCGGGCGGGAACCAGCCCCAGCATTTT.

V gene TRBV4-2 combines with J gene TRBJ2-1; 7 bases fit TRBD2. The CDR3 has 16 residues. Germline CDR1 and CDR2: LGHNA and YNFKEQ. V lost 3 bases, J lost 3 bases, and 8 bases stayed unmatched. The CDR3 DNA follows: TGTGCCAGCAGCCACGAAAACAGCGGGAACTACAATGAGCAGTTCTTC. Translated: CASSHENSGNYNEQFF.

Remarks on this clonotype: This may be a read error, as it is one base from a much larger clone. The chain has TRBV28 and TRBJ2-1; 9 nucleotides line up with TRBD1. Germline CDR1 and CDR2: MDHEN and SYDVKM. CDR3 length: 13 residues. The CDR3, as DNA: TGTACCATCCCGGGACAGGGAGTGGATGAGCAGTTCTTC. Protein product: CTIPGQGVDEQFF.

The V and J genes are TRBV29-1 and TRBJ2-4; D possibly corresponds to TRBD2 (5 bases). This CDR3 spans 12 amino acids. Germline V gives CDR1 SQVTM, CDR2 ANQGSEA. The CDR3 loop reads CSVIRGRSIQYF. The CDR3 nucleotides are TGCAGTGTAATTCGCGGGCGGAGCATTCAGTACTTC. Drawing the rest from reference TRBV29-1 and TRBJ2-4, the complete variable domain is SAVISQKPSRDICQRGTSLTIQCQVDSQVTMMFWYRQQPGQSLTLIATANQGSEATYESGFVIDKFPISRPNLTFSTLTVSNMSPEDSSIYLCSVIRGRSIQYFGAGTRLSVL.

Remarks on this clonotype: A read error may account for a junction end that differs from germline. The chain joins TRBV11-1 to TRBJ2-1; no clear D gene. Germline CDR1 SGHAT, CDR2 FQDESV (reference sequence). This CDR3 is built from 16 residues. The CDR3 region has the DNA TGTGCTAGCAGTCCCCGGGTGGCGTACTCCTACAATGAGCAGTTCTTC. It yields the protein CASSPRVAYSYNEQFF.

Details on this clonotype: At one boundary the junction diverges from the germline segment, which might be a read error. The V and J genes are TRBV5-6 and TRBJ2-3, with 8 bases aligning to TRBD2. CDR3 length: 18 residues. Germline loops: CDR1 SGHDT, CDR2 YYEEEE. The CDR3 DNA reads TGTGCCAGCAGCTTGGCAGCAGGGCGGGAGGACCGTACAGATACTCAGTATTTT. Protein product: CASSLAAGREDRTDTQYF. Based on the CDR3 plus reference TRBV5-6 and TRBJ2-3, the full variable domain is DAGVTQSPTHLIKTRGQQVTLRCSPKSGHDTVSWYQQALGQGPQFIFQYYEEEERQRGNFPDRFSGHQFPNYSSELNVNALLLGDSALYLCASSLAAGREDRTDTQYFGPGTRLTVL.

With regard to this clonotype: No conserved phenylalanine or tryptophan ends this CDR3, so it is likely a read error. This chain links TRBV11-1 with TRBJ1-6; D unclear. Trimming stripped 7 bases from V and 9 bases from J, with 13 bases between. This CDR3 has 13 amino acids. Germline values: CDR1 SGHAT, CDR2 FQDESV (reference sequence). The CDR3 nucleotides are TGTGCCAGCATCCGGATACTGGTTTCACCCCTCCACCTT. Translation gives CASIRILVSPLHL.

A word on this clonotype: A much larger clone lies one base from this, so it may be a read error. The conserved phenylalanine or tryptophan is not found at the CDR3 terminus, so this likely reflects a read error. The CDR3 nucleotides read TGTGCCAGCAGTCCCACTTACACTGAAGCTTTCATT. Protein: CASSPTYTEAFI. V usage is TRBV28 and J usage is TRBJ1-1; the D is unclear. Trimming left V 5 bases short and J 3 bases short, with 7 bases between. Germline V lookup: CDR1 MDHEN, CDR2 SYDVKM. This CDR3 comprises 12 residues.

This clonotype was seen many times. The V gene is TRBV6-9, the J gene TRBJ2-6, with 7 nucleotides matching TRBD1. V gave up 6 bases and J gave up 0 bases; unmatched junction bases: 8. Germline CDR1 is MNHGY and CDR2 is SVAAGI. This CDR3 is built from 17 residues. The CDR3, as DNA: TGTGCCAGCAGAGGGGGCGTTCGAAGCTCTGGGGCCAACGTCCTGACTTTC. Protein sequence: CASRGGVRSSGANVLTF.

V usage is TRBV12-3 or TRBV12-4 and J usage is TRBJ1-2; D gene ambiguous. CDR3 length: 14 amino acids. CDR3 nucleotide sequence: TGTGATAGCAGTTTGGACTTAACTAACTATGGCTACACCTTC. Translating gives CDSSLDLTNYGYTF.

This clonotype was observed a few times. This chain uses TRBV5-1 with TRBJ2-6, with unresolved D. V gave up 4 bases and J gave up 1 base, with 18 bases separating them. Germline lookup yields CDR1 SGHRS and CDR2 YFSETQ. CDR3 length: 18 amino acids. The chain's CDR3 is CASSPTPSLISGANVLTF. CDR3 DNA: TGCGCCAGCAGCCCAACGCCGTCGCTAATATCTGGGGCCAACGTCCTGACTTTC.

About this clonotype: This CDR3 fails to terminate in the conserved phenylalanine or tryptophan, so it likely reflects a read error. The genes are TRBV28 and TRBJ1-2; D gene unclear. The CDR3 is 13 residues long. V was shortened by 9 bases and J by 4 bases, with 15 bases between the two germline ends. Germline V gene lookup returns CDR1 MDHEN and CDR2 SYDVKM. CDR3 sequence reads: CASSVRDGYGYTS. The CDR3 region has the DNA TGTGCCAGTAGTGTCCGAGACGGCTATGGCTACACCTCC.

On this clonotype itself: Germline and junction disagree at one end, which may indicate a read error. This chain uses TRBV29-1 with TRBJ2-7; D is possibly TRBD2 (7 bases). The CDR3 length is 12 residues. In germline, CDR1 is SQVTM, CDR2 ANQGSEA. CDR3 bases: TGCAGCGTTGGGGGGGGGCCTTACGACCAGTACTTC. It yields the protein CSVGGGPYDQYF.

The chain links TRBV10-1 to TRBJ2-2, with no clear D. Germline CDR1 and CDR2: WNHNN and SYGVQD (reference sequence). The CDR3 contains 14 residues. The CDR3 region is CISSDDTDTGELFF. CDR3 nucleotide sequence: TGCATCAGCTCCGACGACACAGACACCGGGGAGCTGTTTTTT.

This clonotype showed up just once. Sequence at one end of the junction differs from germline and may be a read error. The chain's CDR3 is CTSSQAGSGGEGTDTQYF. The CDR3, as DNA: TGTACCAGCAGCCAAGCAGGAAGCGGGGGGGAGGGCACAGATACGCAGTATTTT. The genes are TRBV4-2 and TRBJ2-3; 10 nucleotides agree with TRBD2. This CDR3 has 18 amino acids. Germline CDR1 is LGHNA and CDR2 is YNFKEQ.